The subject of this entry is one T cell receptor beta chain. What it binds is not known. The data belong to a study of Ad26.COV2.S vaccination and SARS-CoV-2 variants. Background on the study: A COV1001 Ad26.COV2.S trial-arm participant provided the sample. Study-level results: Spike-specific TCR breadth in vaccine recipients exceeded that seen in placebo recipients.

Germline V gene sequence: CDR1 SGHRS, CDR2 YFSETQ. The V gene end was trimmed by 4 bases and the J gene end by 2 bases; junction bases not matched to a gene: 7. This CDR3 region has 15 residues. This sample's treatment: roughly 19 received Ad26.COV2.S at low or high dose, single or two shots; about 5 received placebo; per-sample allocation not given. Specimens were obtained on day 63 following the first vaccine or placebo injection. In Boston, an adult donor aged 18-55 years took part. In the vaccine, an Ad26 vector expressed the SARS-CoV-2 spike of the Wuhan strain. TCRdb's copy holds only in-frame clones and misses some; the assay was immunoSEQ multiplex PCR. The sample lists about 410,000 clones; approximately 92% were seen once.

The TCR comes from a person between 18 and 60 years old who received the Ad26.COV2.S COVID-19 vaccine or a placebo. Source: peripheral blood, taken in a trial of Ad26.COV2.S vaccine versus placebo. The V and J genes are TRBV5-1 and TRBJ2-7; 9 bases agree with TRBD1. In DNA, the CDR3 is TGCGCCAGCAGCGACCACAGGGGGCTTACCTACGAGCAGTACTTC. It is translated as CASSDHRGLTYEQYF.